This T cell receptor (beta chain) was identified during a study of T cells in tumors after PD-1 blockade. About the study: Daily vismodegib 150 mg continued in a subset of anti-PD-1-treated patients. Whole-study results and caveats: Roughly two fifths of tumor TCR clonotypes were also found in blood.

This clone was seen more than once but under ten times. The target antigen is unknown. TCRdb keeps only in-frame clones here, not all; method: immunoSEQ multiplex PCR. The profile covers around 34,000 clones, with approximately 70% appearing a single time and 40% taken by the ten largest. The source material was PBMCs, sampled after anti-PD-1 treatment. The sequence was obtained from a human donor with basal cell carcinoma.

CDR3 amino acids: CASSLELGSYEQYF. CDR3 DNA: TGTGCCAGCAGCTTGGAGCTTGGGTCTTACGAGCAGTACTTC. The J gene is TRBJ2-7, the V gene TRBV5-4, with D unclear. Germline loops: CDR1 SGHNT, CDR2 YYREEE (reference sequence). Trimming left V 0 bases short and J 4 bases short, with 11 bases between. CDR3 size: 14 residues.